A single sample is the source of the 15 T cell receptor beta chains below, sequenced in a study of CD8 T cells in Susac syndrome (dated by TCRdb to the late 2010s). The protocol used for the library was the immunoSEQ multiplex PCR assay. RNA was extracted using the RNeasy kit, and roughly 0.5 to 1 ug of the RNA was reverse transcribed with random hexamers. TCRdb reanalyzed the raw reads on its own, using fastp at Q25 for trimming and MiXCR for clone calling, and kept in-frame beta chains. Rows with a matching CDR3 protein are joined into one entry that keeps the most common DNA and genes. The sample table holds 250,000 to 350,000 distinct CDR3 sequences, of which roughly 81% were seen once. The top ten clones comprise around 0.12% of the sample. Sequenced material: CD8+ T cells from PBMCs. The receptor set was obtained from a human donor with multiple sclerosis.

The chain links TRBV27 to TRBJ2-7; 8 bases align to TRBD1. Per the germline V gene, CDR1 is MNHEY and CDR2 is SMNVEV (reference sequence). V gave up 7 bases and J gave up 2 bases; unmatched junction bases: 7. This CDR3 is built from 14 residues. The CDR3 bases are TGTGCCAGCAACCCGACAGGGGAGACCTACGAGCAGTACTTC. As protein: CASNPTGETYEQYF.

As concerns this clonotype: In this CDR3 the conserved last residue, phenylalanine or tryptophan, is missing, so a read error is likely. The chain joins TRBV7-9 to TRBJ2-7; D is undetermined. V was shortened by 2 bases and J by 2 bases, with 4 bases between the two germline ends. Looked up from germline, CDR1 is SEHNR and CDR2 is FQNEAQ (reference sequence). The length of the CDR3 is 12 residues. CDR3 in DNA: TGTGCCAGCAGCTTACGTCCCTACGAGCAGTACTCC. Translated, it gives CASSLRPYEQYS.

The rearrangement uses TRBV19 and TRBJ2-1; D may be TRBD2 (5 bases). Germline values: CDR1 LNHDA, CDR2 SQIVND (reference sequence). V lost 4 bases, J lost 0 bases, and 10 bases lay in between. This CDR3 contains 15 residues. This CDR3 reads CASSNYTSSYNEQFF. CDR3 sequence (DNA): TGTGCCAGTAGTAACTACACTAGCTCCTACAATGAGCAGTTCTTC.

This chain links TRBV29-1 with TRBJ2-1, with 7 bases aligning to TRBD1. The CDR3 has 16 amino acids. The V gene's germline CDR1 is SQVTM and CDR2 ANQGSEA. The V segment lost 8 bases and the J segment 1 base; nucleotides outside the gene matches: 14. DNA of the CDR3: TGCAGCTCAGTTGGGTGGGACAGAGGATCCTACAATGAGCAGTTCTTC. Translation: CSSVGWDRGSYNEQFF.

The gene calls are TRBV11-2 and TRBJ2-1; a weak D match, TRBD2 (5 bases). Between the trimmed V and J ends, which lost 0 bases and 7 bases, there was a span of 19 bases. This CDR3 contains 17 residues. The germline gives CDR1 SGHAT, CDR2 FQNNGV. The CDR3 here is CASSLEARALTLNEQFF. For the CDR3, the DNA is TGTGCCAGCAGCTTAGAGGCGCGGGCTCTTACGCTAAATGAGCAGTTCTTC.

The chain links TRBV20-1 to TRBJ2-7; tentatively, D is TRBD2 (5 bases). CDR3 length equals 14 residues. V lost 5 bases and J 0 bases, leaving 14 bases between the germline ends. The germline gives CDR1 DFQATT, CDR2 SNEGSKA (reference sequence). The CDR3 nucleotides are TGCAGTGCTGACCCAACGGGATTCTCCTACGAGCAGTACTTC. Protein: CSADPTGFSYEQYF.

This chain uses TRBV5-1 with TRBJ2-3, with D uncertain. Germline V lookup: CDR1 SGHRS, CDR2 YFSETQ. V gave up 2 bases and J gave up 2 bases, with 12 bases separating them. The CDR3 sequence is 15 residues long. Here the CDR3 reads CASSFGRKITDTQYF. DNA of the CDR3: TGCGCCAGCAGCTTCGGCAGGAAGATCACAGATACGCAGTATTTT. Using reference TRBV5-1 and TRBJ2-3 for the parts outside the CDR3, the full variable domain is KAGVTQTPRYLIKTRGQQVTLSCSPISGHRSVSWYQQTPGQGLQFLFEYFSETQRNKGNFPGRFSGRQFSNSRSEMNVSTLELGDSALYLCASSFGRKITDTQYFGPGTRLTVL.

In nucleotides, the CDR3 is TGTGCCAGCAGCTTAGTGGGGGCGGCTGGGGCCAACGTCCTGACTTTC. Its protein is CASSLVGAAGANVLTF. V and J are TRBV11-3 and TRBJ2-6; possible D gene TRBD1, 6 bases. The CDR3 loop spans 16 amino acids. V was cut by 1 base and J by 2 bases, with 9 bases left in between. Germline lookup yields CDR1 SGHNT and CDR2 YENEEA.

This sequence joins TRBV9 and TRBJ2-7; no definite D call. Trimming stripped 0 bases from V and 1 base from J, with 8 bases between. This CDR3 is 14 amino acids long. CDR1 SGDLS and CDR2 YYNGEE come from the germline V gene. The CDR3 sequence: CASSVAYGSYEQYF. CDR3 sequence (DNA): TGTGCCAGCAGCGTAGCCTACGGATCCTACGAGCAGTACTTC.

This rearrangement joins TRBV6-5 to TRBJ2-7; D is unclear. Trimming removed 3 bases at V and 3 bases at J, with 12 bases between. CDR3 length equals 14 residues. CDR1 is MNHEY and CDR2 is SVGAGI in the germline V gene. CDR3 loop: CASSYRSDNYEQYF. The CDR3 DNA reads TGTGCCAGCAGTTATAGGTCCGATAACTACGAGCAGTACTTC.

The rearrangement joins TRBV10-3 to TRBJ1-1, with D unclear. The CDR3 runs 13 residues. The ends were cut back, 2 bases at V and 4 bases at J, with 8 bases in the middle. Germline loops: CDR1 ENHRY, CDR2 SYGVKD. CDR3 region: CAISEAGRTEAFF. The CDR3 DNA is TGTGCCATCAGTGAGGCCGGGCGCACTGAAGCTTTCTTT.

The chain recombines TRBV12-3 or TRBV12-4 with TRBJ2-5; D uncertain. Trimming stripped 1 base from V and 5 bases from J, with 11 bases between. The CDR3 is 14 residues long. The chain's CDR3 is CASSLGGKRETQYF. As DNA, the CDR3 is TGTGCCAGCAGTTTAGGAGGCAAACGGGAGACCCAGTACTTC.

The CDR3 here is CASSHTPYEQYF. The CDR3 nucleotides are TGTGCCAGCAGCCACACTCCGTACGAGCAGTACTTC. The V and J genes are TRBV27 and TRBJ2-7; D is uncertain. CDR3 size: 12 residues. Between the trimmed V and J ends, which lost 6 bases and 4 bases, there was a span of 10 bases. Germline CDR1 and CDR2: MNHEY and SMNVEV (reference sequence).

This chain links TRBV9 with TRBJ2-1; 15 bases fit TRBD2. The CDR3 has 18 residues. The germline V gene has CDR1 SGDLS and CDR2 YYNGEE. V lost 7 bases and J lost 0; bases outside the gene matches: 8. As DNA, the CDR3 is TGTGCCAGCGAACCGGGACTAGCGGGAGGTGGCTCCTACAATGAGCAGTTCTTC. This sequence encodes CASEPGLAGGGSYNEQFF.

The chain has TRBV6-4 and TRBJ1-2; 8 bases are a match to TRBD1. After removal of 10 bases from V and 4 bases from J, the junction contained 8 bases not matched to a gene. CDR1 MRHNA and CDR2 SNTAGT come from the germline V gene. The length of the CDR3 is 13 residues. The CDR3 bases are TGTGCCACTAGTTCCGGGACAGGCTATGGCTACACCTTC. This encodes CATSSGTGYGYTF.